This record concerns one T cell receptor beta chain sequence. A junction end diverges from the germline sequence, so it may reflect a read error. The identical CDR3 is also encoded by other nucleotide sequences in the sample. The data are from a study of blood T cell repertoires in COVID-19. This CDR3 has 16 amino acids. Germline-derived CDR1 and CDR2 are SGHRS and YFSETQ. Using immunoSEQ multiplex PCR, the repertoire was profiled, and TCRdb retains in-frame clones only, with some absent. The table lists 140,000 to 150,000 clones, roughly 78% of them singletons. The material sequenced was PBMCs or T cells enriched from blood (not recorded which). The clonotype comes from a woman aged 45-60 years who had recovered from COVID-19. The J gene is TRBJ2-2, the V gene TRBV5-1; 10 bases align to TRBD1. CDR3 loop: CASSFAGTGAAGELFF. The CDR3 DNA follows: TGCGCCAGCAGCTTCGCCGGGACAGGGGCCGCCGGAGAGCTGTTTTTT.